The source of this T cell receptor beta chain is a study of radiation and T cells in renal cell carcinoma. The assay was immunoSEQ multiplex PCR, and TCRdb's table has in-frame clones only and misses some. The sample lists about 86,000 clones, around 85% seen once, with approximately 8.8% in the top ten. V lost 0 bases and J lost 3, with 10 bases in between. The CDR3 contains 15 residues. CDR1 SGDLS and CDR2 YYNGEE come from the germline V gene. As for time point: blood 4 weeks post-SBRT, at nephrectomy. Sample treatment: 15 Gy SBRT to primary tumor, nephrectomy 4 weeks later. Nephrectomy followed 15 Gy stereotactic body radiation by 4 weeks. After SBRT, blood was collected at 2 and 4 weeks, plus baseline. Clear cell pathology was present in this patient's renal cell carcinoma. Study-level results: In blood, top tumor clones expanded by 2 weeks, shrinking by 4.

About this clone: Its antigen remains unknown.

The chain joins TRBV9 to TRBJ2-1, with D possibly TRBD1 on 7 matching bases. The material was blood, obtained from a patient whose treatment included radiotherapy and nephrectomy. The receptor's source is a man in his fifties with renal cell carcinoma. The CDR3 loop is CASSVDQGGYNEQFF. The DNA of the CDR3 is TGTGCCAGCAGCGTAGACCAGGGGGGCTACAATGAGCAGTTCTTC.